This T cell receptor beta chain came from a study of cytomegalovirus exposure and HLA in healthy donors listed by TCRdb under 2017. For the study in its entirety: According to a later analysis, one platform produced both the approximately 110 validation repertoires and the 720 or so repertoires of the first cohort. The study aimed to test whether cataloging public T cell receptors could reveal signatures of past pathogen exposure. To predict cytomegalovirus infection status, the study brought together high-throughput TCR immunosequencing, statistical association of individual TCRs with disease status, and machine learning. Along with the approximately 620-subject first cohort, a separate validation cohort of over a hundred different subjects was used.

The donors belonged to the validation cohort of about 110 subjects, which was separate from the approximately 610-subject first cohort. Broader findings and caveats from the paper: Of the cluster scores, 94% were above 0 in a later analysis, which found that TCRs clustered in the first cohort also tended to co-occur in the approximately 120 validation repertoires. Cytomegalovirus status was reported to be diagnosed by the classifier with high specificity and sensitivity in both the original and validation cohorts. In vitro tests confirmed that three of the cytomegalovirus-associated TCR beta chains recognize cytomegalovirus antigens. While some public TCRs were present in many individuals, most TCR sequences turned up only very rarely across donors. It was suggested by the authors that the approach could potentially be generalized to other disease states and immunological phenotypes. The validation cohort had no HLA typing available for a later analysis, so co-occurrence within that cohort was assessed over all 120 or so repertoires. A total of fewer than 200 TCR beta chains were listed by the study as associated with cytomegalovirus.

Library construction relied on the immunoSEQ multiplex PCR assay. As for how the authors treated the data: A statistical classification framework was built for diagnosing cytomegalovirus status from the catalog of TCR beta chain sequences. Here the immuneACCESS table is served through TCRdb, limited to in-frame sequences with V and J called. Missing clones are a known gap in these copies; in checked studies unresolved V genes cover under half, and the rest lacks a known reason. Clone size and the V and J calls come from that table; the DNA yielded D and trimming. The sample profile shows over 100,000 clones; about 88% of them were found once. The ten largest clones represent roughly 1.2% of the sample. This clone was observed a single time. Its cognate antigen has yet to be identified. It has no much larger one-base neighbor in the sample; base qualities were not kept. The receptor comes from a woman younger than 35 in good health and CMV-seronegative. The sample comprised PBMCs.

The bases are TGTGCCAGCAGTCCAAGACCCCCTTACAGGTTCTTC. Its protein is CASSPRPPYRFF. The rearranged segments are TRBV25-1 and TRBJ2-1; the D gene is not confidently resolved. Counted from cysteine to phenylalanine, this CDR3 has 12 amino acids. CDR3 DNA is the only sequence kept; it has 36 bases, read in frame from the first base. The V end loses 5 bases and the J end loses 15 bases, and a stretch of 17 bases separates them. According to the germline V gene, CDR1 reads MGHDK and CDR2 reads SYGVNS. The full variable domain, with segments outside the CDR3 supplied by the reference TRBV25-1 and TRBJ2-1 proteins, appears as EADIYQTPRYLVIGTGKKITLECSQTMGHDKMYWYQQDPGMELHLIHYSYGVNSTEKGDLSSESTVSRIRTEHFPLTLESARPSHTSQYLCASSPRPPYRFFGPGTRLTVL.